A selection of T cell receptor beta chains follows, all from one sample in a study of graft-versus-host responses after intestinal transplantation. The antigens for these receptors are not known. This table comes from immunoSEQ multiplex PCR, and its TCRdb copy is limited to in-frame clones, with some not included. The sample records 100,000 to 140,000 clones, approximately 86% being singletons. The sequenced sample was unstimulated CD4+ T cells sorted from spleen or lymph node cells, obtained before transplant. These receptors originate from a human donor who was the organ donor for an intestinal transplant. CDR3s include the opening cysteine and the closing phenylalanine or tryptophan. D genes are given only for firm matches. Expanded clones are given a class, and other clones once, few, many or no size at all.

d_gene	v_gene	j_gene	abundance	CDR3nt	CDR3aa
-	TRBV5-1	TRBJ2-7	-	TGCGCCAGCAGCTTGGTATCCCGGGGCGGCGAGCAGTACTTC	CASSLVSRGGEQYF
TRBD2	TRBV4-1	TRBJ2-5	-	TGCGCCAGCAGCCAAAGGTCAGCGGGGGGTATCGAGACCCAGTACTTC	CASSQRSAGGIETQYF
-	TRBV19	TRBJ2-1	few	TGTGCCAGTAGTCCCTTTCGGGGGGCGAACAATGAGCAGTTCTTC	CASSPFRGANNEQFF
-	TRBV6-6	TRBJ1-2	-	TGTGCCAGCAGTGAACACTATGGCTACACCTTC	CASSEHYGYTF
-	TRBV12-5	TRBJ1-5	-	TGTGCTAGTGGTTTGTCGTCGGGTCCCCAGCATTTT	CASGLSSGPQHF
TRBD1	TRBV10-1	TRBJ2-2	few	TGCGCCAGCAGTGAGACAGGGGGCGGGGAGCTGTTTTTT	CASSETGGGELFF
-	TRBV11-2	TRBJ2-1	-	TGTGCCAGCAGCCCGAGCTCCTACAATGAGCAGTTCTTC	CASSPSSYNEQFF
-	TRBV18	TRBJ1-1	-	TGTGCCAGCTCACCACCGAGGGGGGAGAACACTGAAGCTTTCTTT	CASSPPRGENTEAFF
TRBD2	TRBV7-9	TRBJ2-2	-	TGTGCCAGCAGCCCGAGGCTAGCGGCTACCGGGGAGCTGTTTTTT	CASSPRLAATGELFF
-	TRBV9	TRBJ2-3	-	TGTGCCAGCAGCGTAGTGGGCACAGATACGCAGTATTTT	CASSVVGTDTQYF
-	TRBV28	TRBJ1-1	once	TGTGCCAGCAGTTCCCCGAGGGGACTACAAAGGAACACTGAAGCTTTCTTT	CASSSPRGLQRNTEAFF
-	TRBV7-9	TRBJ1-2	-	TGTGCCAGCAGCTTAGAGTCCGGGCGCCAGGACGGCTACACCTTC	CASSLESGRQDGYTF
TRBD1	TRBV5-5	TRBJ1-2	-	TGTGCCAGCAGCCCCGGGACAGGGGGCGATTCGTATGGCTACACCTTC	CASSPGTGGDSYGYTF
-	TRBV29-1	TRBJ2-4	once	TGCAGCGCCTGGAGGCCAGGGAAAAACATTCAGTACTTC	CSAWRPGKNIQYF
TRBD2	TRBV6-6	TRBJ2-7	-	TGTGCCAGCAGTTCCGCCGGGACTAGCCTGGGCTACGAGCAGTACTTC	CASSSAGTSLGYEQYF
TRBD2	TRBV11-3	TRBJ2-7	-	TGTGCCAGCAGCCCGGGACTAGCGGCCGAGCGGCAGTACTTC	CASSPGLAAERQYF
TRBD1	TRBV11-2	TRBJ2-2	-	TGTGCCAGCAGCCCACGACAGGGGGAAAGCGGTTACACCGGGGAGCTGTTTTTT	CASSPRQGESGYTGELFF
TRBD2	TRBV10-3	TRBJ2-3	once	TGTGCCATCAGTGAGCCGAGAGCGGGGGGTGCGACAGATACGCAGTATTTT	CAISEPRAGGATDTQYF
TRBD2	TRBV2	TRBJ2-5	-	TGTGCCAGCAGAGGGACTAGAAATCACAAGACCCAGTACTTC	CASRGTRNHKTQYF
-	TRBV5-6	TRBJ2-3	-	TGTGCCAGCAGCTTTCCTGGGCAGGGGAGAAATACGCAGTATTTT	CASSFPGQGRNTQYF
-	TRBV27	TRBJ1-3	-	TGTGCCAGCAGTAGCCTAGGGGGTTACGGAAACACCATATATTTT	CASSSLGGYGNTIYF
-	TRBV27	TRBJ1-2	-	TGTGCCACCAAAAGTCGGCAGGGATACTATGGCTACACCTTC	CATKSRQGYYGYTF
-	TRBV4-2	TRBJ2-5	-	TGTGCCAGCAGCCAAGGTATAGGCGGGCCAAGAACCCAAGAGACCCAGTACTTC	CASSQGIGGPRTQETQYF
TRBD2	TRBV4-1	TRBJ2-1	-	TGCGCCAGCAGCCAAGAGTCCACGGGGGGTGAGCAGTTCTTC	CASSQESTGGEQFF
-	TRBV5-1	TRBJ1-5	-	TGCGCCAGCAGCTTGAGGGGTAACCAGCCCCAGCATTTT	CASSLRGNQPQHF
-	TRBV5-4	TRBJ2-1	-	TGTGCCAGCAGCACCAAGCAGGGAGTTGATTACAATGAGCAGTTCTTC	CASSTKQGVDYNEQFF
TRBD1	TRBV7-3	TRBJ1-1	-	TGTGCCAGCAGCCCGTTTGAGGGGGCAACTGAAGCTTTCTTT	CASSPFEGATEAFF
-	TRBV6-5	TRBJ1-2	-	TGTGCCAGCAGTCAATCTAACTATGGCTACACCTTC	CASSQSNYGYTF
TRBD1	TRBV14	TRBJ1-4	few	TGTGCCAGCAGCCTCGGGACAGACAATGAAAAACTGTTTTTT	CASSLGTDNEKLFF
-	TRBV6-1	TRBJ1-1	-	TGTGCCAGCAGTGAACACGAGGGGACTGAAGCTTTCTTT	CASSEHEGTEAFF
TRBD1	TRBV5-1	TRBJ1-2	-	TGCGCCAGCAGCCTGACAGGGGACTATGGCTACACCTTC	CASSLTGDYGYTF
TRBD2	TRBV13	TRBJ2-3	-	TGTGCCAGCAGCTTTAGCGGGGGGCGCACAGATACGCAGTATTTT	CASSFSGGRTDTQYF
-	TRBV4-2	TRBJ2-1	-	TGTGCCAGCAGCCAACAGGTGGACAATGAGCAGTTCTTC	CASSQQVDNEQFF
TRBD2	TRBV7-6	TRBJ2-2	-	TGTGCCAGCAGCCTCGAACTAGCGGGGAACACCGGGGAGCTGTTTTTT	CASSLELAGNTGELFF
TRBD2	TRBV7-2	TRBJ2-7	-	TGTGCCAGCAGCCCCTTTGCGGGGGGGCTGGGAGAGCAGTACTTC	CASSPFAGGLGEQYF
TRBD2	TRBV2	TRBJ2-7	-	TGTGCCAGCAGTCCCACTAGCGGGAGACCCTACGAGCAGTACTTC	CASSPTSGRPYEQYF
TRBD1	TRBV15	TRBJ1-2	-	TGTGCCACCAGCGGGGAACTGACAGGGGGAGGCTACACCTTC	CATSGELTGGGYTF
-	TRBV7-2	TRBJ2-2	-	TGTGCCAGCAGCTTAAAGTCAGGCCCATTGAACACCGGGGAGCTGTTTTTT	CASSLKSGPLNTGELFF
TRBD1	TRBV30	TRBJ1-1	-	TGTGCCTGGAGGGGACAGGGGGCGGGCACTGAAGCTTTCTTT	CAWRGQGAGTEAFF
TRBD2	TRBV7-3	TRBJ2-2	-	TGTGCCAGCAGCTTCTTGAGCGGGAGAGGGGTCGGGGAGCTGTTTTTT	CASSFLSGRGVGELFF
-	TRBV11-2	TRBJ1-1	-	TGTGCCAGCAGCTGGCGGGAGAACACTGAAGCTTTCTTT	CASSWRENTEAFF
-	TRBV6-5	TRBJ1-6	-	TGTGCCAGCAGGGATGACGGGAATTCACCCCTCCACTTT	CASRDDGNSPLHF
TRBD1	TRBV5-1	TRBJ2-7	-	TGCGCCAGCAGCTTGAGTGGGTTCGGACAGGACTACGAGCAGTACTTC	CASSLSGFGQDYEQYF
-	TRBV7-9	TRBJ2-7	-	TGTGCCAGCAGCCTAATATCCTACGAGCAGTACTTC	CASSLISYEQYF
-	TRBV27	TRBJ1-1	-	TGTGCCAGCAGTTTATTTCGACAGTCCATGAACACTGAAGCTTTCTTT	CASSLFRQSMNTEAFF
-	TRBV6-1	TRBJ1-5	-	TGTGCCAGCACCAAAAGGGGCCACAATCAGCCCCAGCATTTT	CASTKRGHNQPQHF